The present entry profiles one T cell receptor (beta chain) with its context. Germline CDR1 reads SEHNR; CDR2 reads FQNEAQ (reference sequence). Trimming at V came to 5 bases and at J to 4 bases, leaving 5 bases not matched to a gene. The CDR3 has 13 amino acids. These data are taken from a study of technical replicates of blood from a handful of donors. Data came from immunoSEQ multiplex PCR; TCRdb stores just in-frame clones and leaves some out. This table has about 76,000 clones, 91% appearing once. The TCR sequence derives from a human donor in good health. The chain employs TRBV7-9 and TRBJ2-7; 7 nucleotides agree with TRBD1. The sequenced sample was T cells isolated from PBMCs. CDR3 amino acids: CASSARDSYEQYF. The CDR3, as DNA: TGTGCCAGCAGCGCCCGGGACAGTTACGAGCAGTACTTC.